This is a list of T cell receptor beta chains from one sample in a study of blood T cell repertoires in COVID-19. TCRdb's copy holds only in-frame clones and misses some; the assay was immunoSEQ multiplex PCR. The table records about 190,000 clones, 90% of them present only once. The sequenced sample was peripheral blood. These receptor sequences come from a man aged 45-65 years with acute or convalescent COVID-19. CDR3s include the opening cysteine and the closing phenylalanine or tryptophan. The D gene is left open where the match is weak. Clone size is shown for a subset of rows, as once, few, many or a class of expanded clone.

J | V | size | D | DNA | CDR3
TRBJ2-1 | TRBV9 | NA | TRBD2 | TGTGCCAGCAGCTCGCCATCTAGCGGACCCTCCTACAATGAGCAGTTCTTC | CASSSPSSGPSYNEQFF
TRBJ2-2 | TRBV25-1 | NA | NA | TGTGCCAGCAGTGAGCCCTACAGGGCCTGGTGGACCGGGGAGCTGTTTTTT | CASSEPYRAWWTGELFF
TRBJ1-4 | TRBV4-1 | NA | NA | TGCGCCAGCAGCCAAGACAGGGAAGGTAATGAAAAACTGTTTTTT | CASSQDREGNEKLFF
TRBJ1-6 | TRBV6-6 | NA | NA | TGTGCCAGCAACCGGGGGGCGAATTCACCCCTCCACTTT | CASNRGANSPLHF
TRBJ2-7 | TRBV28 | NA | TRBD2 | TGTGCCAGCAGCCAGGCTAGCGGGGCCTACGAGCAGTACTTC | CASSQASGAYEQYF
TRBJ2-1 | TRBV29-1 | NA | TRBD2 | TGCAGCGTTTTTGGGAGGGTCAATGAGCAGTTCTTC | CSVFGRVNEQFF
TRBJ2-1 | TRBV2 | NA | NA | TGTGCCAGCAACCGCGCGGGTCCAGCGTATGAGCAGTTCTTC | CASNRAGPAYEQFF
TRBJ1-2 | TRBV6-5 | NA | NA | TGTGCCAGCAGAGCCGGGACAACTAACTATGGCTACACCTTC | CASRAGTTNYGYTF
TRBJ2-7 | TRBV10-1 | NA | TRBD1 | TGCGCCAGCAGTGAGGGACAGGGGCCTAACTCCTACGAGCAGTACTTC | CASSEGQGPNSYEQYF
TRBJ1-5 | TRBV19 | NA | NA | TGTGCCAGTAGTATAGAGGACAGAAATCAGCCCCAGCATTTT | CASSIEDRNQPQHF
TRBJ2-2 | TRBV7-6 | NA | TRBD1 | TGTGCCAGCAGCTCGACCGTAGGGGCAGGGGGACCCGGGGAGCTGTTTTTT | CASSSTVGAGGPGELFF
TRBJ2-3 | TRBV30 | once | TRBD2 | TGTGCCTGGAGTGTATCTTCTGGTAGCGGGGGTGTAGGTACGCAGTATTTT | CAWSVSSGSGGVGTQYF
TRBJ2-3 | TRBV7-8 | NA | NA | TGTGCCAGCAGCTTAGACCACAGGTTGATGACAGATACGCAGTATTTT | CASSLDHRLMTDTQYF
TRBJ2-7 | TRBV5-1 | NA | TRBD1 | TGCGCCAGCAGACGGGACAGGGTATTCGAGCAGTACTTC | CASRRDRVFEQYF
TRBJ1-6 | TRBV19 | few | NA | TGTGCCAGTAAAACCGGCCCTGATAATAGCGGCTATAATTCACCCCTCCACTTT | CASKTGPDNSGYNSPLHF
TRBJ2-3 | TRBV27 | NA | NA | TGTGCCAGCAGTCCGCGGCGAGCGGCTAGCACAGATACGCAGTATTTT | CASSPRRAASTDTQYF
TRBJ2-1 | TRBV20-1 | NA | TRBD2 | TGCAGTGCTAGTTTACTAGCGTTATACAATGAGCAGTTCTTC | CSASLLALYNEQFF